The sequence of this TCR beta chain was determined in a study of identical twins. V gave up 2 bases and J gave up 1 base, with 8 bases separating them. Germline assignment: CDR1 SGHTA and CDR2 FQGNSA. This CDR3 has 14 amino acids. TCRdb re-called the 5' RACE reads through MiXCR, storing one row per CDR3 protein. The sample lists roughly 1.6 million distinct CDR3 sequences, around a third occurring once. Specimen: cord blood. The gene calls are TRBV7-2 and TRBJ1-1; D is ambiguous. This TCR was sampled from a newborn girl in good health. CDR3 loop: CASSLLPGNTEAFF. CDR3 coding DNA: TGTGCCAGCAGCTTACTCCCAGGGAACACTGAAGCTTTCTTT. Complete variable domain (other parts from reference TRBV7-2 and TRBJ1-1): GAGVSQSPSNKVTEKGKDVELRCDPISGHTALYWYRQSLGQGLEFLIYFQGNSAPDKSGLPSDRFSAERTGGSVSTLTIQRTQQEDSAVYLCASSLLPGNTEAFFGQGTRLTVV.